These 20 T cell receptor beta chains originate from one sample sequenced in a study of blood T cells in healthy people across ages. Primers used in a second PCR of roughly 6 to 12 cycles were a sample-barcoded 5' primer and a J-beta primer mix. TCRdb re-called the 5' RACE reads with MiXCR, one entry per CDR3 protein. The top ten hold roughly 24% of the sample, which has 1.5 million to 2 million distinct CDR3 sequences, 30% to 40% seen once. The source material was blood. Receptors were obtained from a human donor in good health.

The count of this clonotype is one. V and J are TRBV28 and TRBJ2-1; 12 nucleotides agree with TRBD2. The CDR3 is 16 amino acids. The ends lost 6 bases at V and 6 bases at J; junction bases unmatched: 9. CDR1 is MDHEN and CDR2 is SYDVKM in the germline V gene. CDR3 in DNA: TGTGCCAGCAGGCCGTCAACTAGCGGGGGGTCCAATGAGCAGTTCTTC. Its protein product is CASRPSTSGGSNEQFF.

This clonotype appeared a few times. The chain joins TRBV4-3 to TRBJ1-1; TRBD1 matches at 7 bases. CDR1 is LGHNA, CDR2 YSLEER, per germline. This CDR3 spans 17 amino acids. Trimming removed 1 base from V and 3 bases from J; junction bases left unmatched: 11. DNA for the CDR3: TGCGCCAGCAGCCAAGTAATGCAGGGGGTATTATACACTGAAGCTTTCTTT. Protein sequence: CASSQVMQGVLYTEAFF.

This clonotype was recorded only once. This rearrangement joins TRBV7-2 to TRBJ1-1; possible D gene TRBD1, 5 bases. The CDR3 is made up of 10 amino acids. The ends were cut back, 11 bases at V and 7 bases at J, with 11 bases in the middle. Germline values: CDR1 SGHTA, CDR2 FQGNSA. DNA for the CDR3: TGTGCCGGGGGTTACAGTGAAGCTTTCTTT. It is translated as CAGGYSEAFF.

The genes are TRBV20-1 and TRBJ2-5, with TRBD1 matching 7 bases. The CDR3 is 11 amino acids. V dropped 5 bases and J dropped 11; count of bases not matched to a gene: 8. Germline V gene data show CDR1 as DFQATT and CDR2 as SNEGSKA (reference sequence). The CDR3 protein is CSASLGDRQYF. The CDR3 DNA reads as TGCAGTGCTTCGCTAGGGGACAGACAGTACTTC.

This clonotype came up many times. V is TRBV7-3 and J is TRBJ2-1, with D tentatively TRBD1 or TRBD2 (5 bases each). Trimming pared 4 bases from V and 4 bases from J, leaving 8 bases between. The CDR3 has 13 residues. Germline CDR1 is SGHTA and CDR2 is FQGTGA. CDR3 in DNA: TGTGCCAGCAGCTGGGACGGATACAATGAGCAGTTCTTC. Translation: CASSWDGYNEQFF.

The chain couples TRBV7-6 to TRBJ2-1; D unclear. Germline V CDR1 and CDR2: SGHVS, FNYEAQ. V lost 5 bases to trimming and J lost 5 bases, with 10 bases between them. The CDR3 is made up of 13 amino acids. The chain's CDR3 is CASSPPWNNEQFF. CDR3 DNA sequence: TGTGCCAGCAGCCCCCCTTGGAACAATGAGCAGTTCTTC.

The gene calls are TRBV7-2 and TRBJ2-5, with 7 bases matching TRBD2. CDR1 is SGHTA, CDR2 FQGNSA, per germline. V shed 2 bases and J 5 bases; nucleotides not matched to a gene: 11. This CDR3 has 16 amino acids. This chain's CDR3 is CASSLLRTRGRETQYF. CDR3 sequence (DNA): TGTGCCAGCAGCTTACTGCGGACTAGAGGTCGGGAGACCCAGTACTTC. Complete variable domain (other parts from reference TRBV7-2 and TRBJ2-5): GAGVSQSPSNKVTEKGKDVELRCDPISGHTALYWYRQSLGQGLEFLIYFQGNSAPDKSGLPSDRFSAERTGGSVSTLTIQRTQQEDSAVYLCASSLLRTRGRETQYFGPGTRLLVL.

The rearrangement links TRBV5-1 to TRBJ1-2; possibly TRBD1 for D (5 bases). The ends were cut back, 4 bases at V and 3 bases at J, with 16 bases in the middle. This CDR3 is 15 amino acids long. CDR1 and CDR2 from the germline V gene are SGHRS and YFSETQ. CDR3: CASSQLGGADYGYTF. CDR3 DNA: TGCGCCAGCAGCCAGCTCGGAGGGGCGGACTATGGCTACACCTTC.

J is TRBJ2-3 and V is TRBV29-1; perhaps D is TRBD1 or TRBD2 (5 bases each). V was trimmed by 3 bases and J by 2 bases, leaving 9 bases between them. The CDR3 covers 13 residues. Per germline, CDR1 SQVTM and CDR2 ANQGSEA. The CDR3 reads CSVDWGSTDTQYF. The DNA of the CDR3 is TGCAGCGTTGATTGGGGGTCCACAGATACGCAGTATTTT.

The table lists this clonotype with many counts. The J gene is TRBJ2-3, the V gene TRBV11-1, with 8 positions matching TRBD2. Germline CDR1 reads SGHAT; CDR2 reads FQDESV (reference sequence). The ends lost 5 bases at V and 6 bases at J; junction bases unmatched: 7. The CDR3 is 14 amino acids. The CDR3 DNA reads as TGTGCCAGCAGCCCCCGGGAGGGGACGGATACGCAGTATTTT. This gives the protein CASSPREGTDTQYF.

This clonotype showed up just a few times. This rearrangement joins TRBV20-1 to TRBJ2-7; TRBD1 aligns across 9 bases. This CDR3 spans 15 amino acids. Germline V gene lookup returns CDR1 DFQATT and CDR2 SNEGSKA (reference sequence). V lost 1 base to trimming and J lost 0 bases; unmatched junction nucleotides: 4. CDR3: CSARAATGGSYEQYF. The CDR3 bases are TGCAGTGCTAGAGCTGCGACAGGGGGCTCCTACGAGCAGTACTTC.

V usage is TRBV4-3 and J usage is TRBJ2-1; D is uncertain. Germline V gene sequence: CDR1 LGHNA, CDR2 YSLEER. The CDR3 length is 13 residues. Between the trimmed V and J ends, which lost 0 bases and 11 bases, there was a span of 11 bases. As DNA, the CDR3 is TGCGCCAGCAGCCAAGATCTCGAGGCTCAGCAGTTCTTC. Protein: CASSQDLEAQQFF.

The CDR3: CASRGSRNQETQYF. CDR3 nucleotide sequence: TGCGCCAGCAGAGGTTCTCGAAACCAAGAGACCCAGTACTTC. V usage is TRBV5-1 and J usage is TRBJ2-5; D remains ambiguous. V lost 5 bases and J lost 0, with 11 bases in between. The length of the CDR3 is 14 residues. Germline V gene sequence: CDR1 SGHRS, CDR2 YFSETQ. Complete variable domain (other parts from reference TRBV5-1 and TRBJ2-5): KAGVTQTPRYLIKTRGQQVTLSCSPISGHRSVSWYQQTPGQGLQFLFEYFSETQRNKGNFPGRFSGRQFSNSRSEMNVSTLELGDSALYLCASRGSRNQETQYFGPGTRLLVL.

This clonotype has only a few counts. The V and J genes are TRBV7-6 and TRBJ2-3; D unresolved. V lost 6 bases and J 2 bases, leaving 18 bases between the germline ends. This CDR3 comprises 16 residues. The germline CDR1 and CDR2 sequences are SGHVS and FNYEAQ. The DNA for the CDR3 is TGTGCCAGCAGACCCCTCGTGGATTCTGACACAGATACGCAGTATTTT. Its translation is CASRPLVDSDTDTQYF.

This clonotype has only a few counts. V and J are TRBV10-3 and TRBJ1-1; D is perhaps TRBD1 (5 bases). The germline V and J ends were trimmed by 2 bases and 6 bases, with 16 bases remaining between them. Germline V gene sequence: CDR1 ENHRY, CDR2 SYGVKD. The CDR3 spans 15 residues. The CDR3 spells CAISEGFARGPEAFF. In nucleotides, the CDR3 is TGTGCCATCAGTGAGGGTTTTGCGAGGGGTCCTGAAGCTTTCTTT.

The chain joins TRBV4-3 to TRBJ2-7; no reliable D call. Deletions cut 1 base from V and 3 bases from J, with 19 bases between. The CDR3 consists of 17 residues. CDR1 and CDR2 from the germline V gene are LGHNA and YSLEER. The CDR3 region has the DNA TGCGCCAGCAGCCAAGTCGGAGCCGGTAACTCTTTCTACGAGCAGTACTTC. Translated, it gives CASSQVGAGNSFYEQYF.

This clonotype was detected many times. The V call is TRBV5-1, the J call TRBJ2-7, with D perhaps assigned TRBD1 or TRBD2 (5 bases each). CDR3 size: 14 residues. The germline V and J ends were trimmed by 0 bases and 1 base, with 8 bases remaining between them. Germline V gene sequence: CDR1 SGHRS, CDR2 YFSETQ. In DNA, the CDR3 is TGCGCCAGCAGCTTGGGGGACGGTTCCTACGAGCAGTACTTC. It encodes CASSLGDGSYEQYF.

In this sample, this clonotype turned up once. This sequence joins TRBV5-1 and TRBJ2-5; 7 nucleotides agree with TRBD1. Germline CDR1 is SGHRS and CDR2 is YFSETQ. The V and J ends lost 4 bases and 5 bases, in that order; junction bases with no gene match: 14. The CDR3 length is 16 residues. The CDR3 DNA reads TGCGCCAGCAGCCCAAACCTTCAGGGGGTCAGGGAGACCCAGTACTTC. Amino acids: CASSPNLQGVRETQYF.

The chain has TRBV12-3 or TRBV12-4 and TRBJ2-2; 10 positions agree with TRBD2. The CDR3 runs 15 residues. With V trimmed by 5 bases and J by 5 bases, 5 bases remained unmatched. CDR3 loop: CASSRPGLATGELFF. CDR3 coding DNA: TGTGCCAGCAGTCGCCCGGGACTAGCGACCGGGGAGCTGTTTTTT.

CDR3 nucleotide sequence: TGTGCCAGTTCTTTGGAAAGTGGAGAGACCCAGTACTTC. Translation: CASSLESGETQYF. This chain uses TRBV7-2 with TRBJ2-5; D call uncertain. CDR1 and CDR2 (germline): SGHTA, FQGNSA. The CDR3 spans 13 residues. V was pared by 9 bases and J by 4 bases, with 15 bases between.